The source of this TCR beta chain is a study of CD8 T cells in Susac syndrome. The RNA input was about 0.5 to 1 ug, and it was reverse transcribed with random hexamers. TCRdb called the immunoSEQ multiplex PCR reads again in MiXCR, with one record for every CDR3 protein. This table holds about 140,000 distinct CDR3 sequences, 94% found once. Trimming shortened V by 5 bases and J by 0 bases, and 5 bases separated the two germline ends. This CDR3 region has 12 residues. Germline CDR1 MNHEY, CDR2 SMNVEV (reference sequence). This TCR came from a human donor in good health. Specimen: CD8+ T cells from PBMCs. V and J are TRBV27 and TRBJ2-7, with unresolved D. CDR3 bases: TGTGCCAGCAGTCCAAGCTCCTACGAGCAGTACTTC. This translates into CASSPSSYEQYF.